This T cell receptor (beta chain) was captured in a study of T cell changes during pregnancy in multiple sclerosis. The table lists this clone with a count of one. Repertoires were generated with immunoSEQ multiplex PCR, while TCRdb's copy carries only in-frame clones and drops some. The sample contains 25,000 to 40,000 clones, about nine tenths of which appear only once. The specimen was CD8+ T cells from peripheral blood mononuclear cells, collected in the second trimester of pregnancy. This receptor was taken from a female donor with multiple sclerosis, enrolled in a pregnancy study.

The CDR3 DNA is TGTGCCAGCAGCGTCGCGGCGGCTCTCCAAAGAGATACGCAGTATTTT. Translated, it gives CASSVAAALQRDTQYF. The chain is built from TRBV9 and TRBJ2-3; D gene uncertain. V lost 2 bases and J lost 5, with 18 bases in between. The CDR3 consists of 16 residues. Germline CDR1 is SGDLS and CDR2 is YYNGEE.